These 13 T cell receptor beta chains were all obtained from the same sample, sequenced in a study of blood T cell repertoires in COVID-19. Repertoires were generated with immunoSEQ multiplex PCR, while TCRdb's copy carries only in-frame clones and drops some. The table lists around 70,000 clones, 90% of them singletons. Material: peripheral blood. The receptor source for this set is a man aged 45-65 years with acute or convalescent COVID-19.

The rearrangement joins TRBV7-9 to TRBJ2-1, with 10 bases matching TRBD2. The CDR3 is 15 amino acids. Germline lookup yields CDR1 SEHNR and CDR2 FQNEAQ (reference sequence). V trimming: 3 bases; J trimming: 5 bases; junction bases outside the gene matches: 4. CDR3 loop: CASSFGSGGHNEQFF. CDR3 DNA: TGTGCCAGCAGCTTCGGTAGCGGGGGGCACAATGAGCAGTTCTTC. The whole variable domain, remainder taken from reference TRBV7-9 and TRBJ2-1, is DTGVSQNPRHKITKRGQNVTFRCDPISEHNRLYWYRQTLGQGPEFLTYFQNEAQLEKSRLLSDRFSAERPKGSFSTLEIQRTEQGDSAMYLCASSFGSGGHNEQFFGPGTRLTVL.

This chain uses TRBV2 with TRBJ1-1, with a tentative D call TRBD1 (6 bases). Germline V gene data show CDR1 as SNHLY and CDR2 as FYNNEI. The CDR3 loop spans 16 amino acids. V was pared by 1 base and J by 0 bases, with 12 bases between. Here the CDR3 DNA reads TGTGCCAGCAGTGAAGTCTTAGGACAGTTGAACACTGAAGCTTTCTTT. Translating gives CASSEVLGQLNTEAFF.

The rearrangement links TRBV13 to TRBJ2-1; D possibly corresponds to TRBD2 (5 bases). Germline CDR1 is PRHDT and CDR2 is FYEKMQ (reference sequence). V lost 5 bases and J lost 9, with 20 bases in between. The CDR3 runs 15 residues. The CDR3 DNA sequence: TGTGCCAGCAGCAACAGCGGAGGCCTAAGGCGTGAGCAGTTCTTC. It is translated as CASSNSGGLRREQFF.

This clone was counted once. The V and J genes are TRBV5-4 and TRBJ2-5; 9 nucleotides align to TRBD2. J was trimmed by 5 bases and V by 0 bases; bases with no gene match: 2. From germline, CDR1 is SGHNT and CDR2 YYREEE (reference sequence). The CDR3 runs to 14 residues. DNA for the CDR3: TGTGCCAGCAGCTTGGGTAGCGGGAGTGAGACCCAGTACTTC. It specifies CASSLGSGSETQYF.

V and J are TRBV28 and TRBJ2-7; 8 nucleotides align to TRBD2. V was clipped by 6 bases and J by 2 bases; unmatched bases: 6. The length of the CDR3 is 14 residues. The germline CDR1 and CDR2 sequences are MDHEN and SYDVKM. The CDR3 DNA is TGTGCCAGCAGGTCTAGCGGGCGTGCCTACGAGCAGTACTTC. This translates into CASRSSGRAYEQYF.

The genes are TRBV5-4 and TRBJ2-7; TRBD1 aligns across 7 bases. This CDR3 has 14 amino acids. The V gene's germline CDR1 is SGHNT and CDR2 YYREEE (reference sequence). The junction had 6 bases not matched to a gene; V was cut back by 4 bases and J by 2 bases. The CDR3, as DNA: TGTGCCAGCAGCATAGACAGGGCGCCCTACGAGCAGTACTTC. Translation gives CASSIDRAPYEQYF.

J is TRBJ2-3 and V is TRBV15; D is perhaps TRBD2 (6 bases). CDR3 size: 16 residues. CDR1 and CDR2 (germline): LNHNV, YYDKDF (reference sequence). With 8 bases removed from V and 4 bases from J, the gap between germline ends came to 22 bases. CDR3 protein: CATARGGLVAADTQYF. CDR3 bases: TGTGCCACCGCACGTGGGGGGTTGGTAGCAGCAGATACGCAGTATTTT.

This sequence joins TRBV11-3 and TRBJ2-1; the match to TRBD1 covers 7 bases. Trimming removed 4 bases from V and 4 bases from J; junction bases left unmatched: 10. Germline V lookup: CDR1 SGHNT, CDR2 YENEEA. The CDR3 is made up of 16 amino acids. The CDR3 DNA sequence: TGTGCCAGCAGCTCACCGACAGGGAAGGATTACAATGAGCAGTTCTTC. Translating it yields CASSSPTGKDYNEQFF.

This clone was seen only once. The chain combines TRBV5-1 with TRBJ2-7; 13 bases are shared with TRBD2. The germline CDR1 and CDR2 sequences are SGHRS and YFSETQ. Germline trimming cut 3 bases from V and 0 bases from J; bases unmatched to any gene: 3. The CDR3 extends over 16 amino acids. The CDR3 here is CASSSGLAGPSYEQYF. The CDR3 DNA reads TGCGCCAGCAGCTCGGGACTAGCGGGACCCTCCTACGAGCAGTACTTC.

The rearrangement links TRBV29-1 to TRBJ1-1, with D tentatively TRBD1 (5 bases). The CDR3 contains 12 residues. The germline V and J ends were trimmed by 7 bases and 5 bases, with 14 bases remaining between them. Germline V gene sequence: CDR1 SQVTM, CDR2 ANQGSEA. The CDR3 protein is CSGDSMGTEAFF. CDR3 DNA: TGCAGCGGCGACAGTATGGGAACTGAAGCTTTCTTT.

The CDR3, as DNA: TGTGCCAGCAGTGAAGGGGGACAGGGTAGTTACTATGGCTACACCTTC. Translating it yields CASSEGGQGSYYGYTF. The chain joins TRBV6-1 to TRBJ1-2; 9 bases agree with TRBD1. The germline CDR1 and CDR2 sequences are MNHNS and SASEGT. The CDR3 extends over 16 amino acids. Unmatched junction bases numbered 6, after V lost 1 base and J lost 3 bases.

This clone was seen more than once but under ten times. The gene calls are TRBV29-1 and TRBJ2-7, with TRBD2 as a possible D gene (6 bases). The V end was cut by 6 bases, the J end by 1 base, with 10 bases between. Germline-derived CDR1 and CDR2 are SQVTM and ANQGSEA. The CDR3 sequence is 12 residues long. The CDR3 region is CSVEGLSYEQYF. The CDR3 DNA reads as TGCAGCGTGGAGGGACTTTCCTACGAGCAGTACTTC.

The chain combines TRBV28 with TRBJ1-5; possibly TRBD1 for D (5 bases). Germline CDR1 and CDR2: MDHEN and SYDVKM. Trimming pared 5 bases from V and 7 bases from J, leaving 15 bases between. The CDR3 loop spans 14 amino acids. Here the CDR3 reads CASSTSGGYQPQHF. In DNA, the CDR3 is TGTGCCAGCAGTACCTCCGGGGGTTACCAGCCCCAGCATTTT.